Below are 5 T cell receptor beta chains sequenced from a single sample in a study of OX40 agonist ivuxolimab in advanced cancers. Using immunoSEQ multiplex PCR, the repertoire was profiled, and TCRdb retains in-frame clones only, with some absent. The sample has 77,000 or so clones, roughly 80% seen once. The sequenced sample was CD4+ or CD8+ T cells sorted from blood, obtained in a trial of the OX40 agonist ivuxolimab. The receptor set was obtained from an adult with an advanced solid tumor such as melanoma, head and neck, liver or kidney cancer.

The rearrangement uses TRBV30 and TRBJ1-6; D is perhaps TRBD1 (5 bases). Germline CDR1 reads GTSNPN; CDR2 reads SVGIG (reference sequence). V dropped 0 bases and J dropped 0 bases, with 21 bases sitting between them. CDR3 size: 20 residues. This CDR3 is CAWSVRGRTSGSSYNSPLHF. As DNA, the CDR3 is TGTGCCTGGAGTGTACGGGGACGGACAAGCGGGAGCTCCTATAATTCACCCCTCCACTTT.

The chain is built from TRBV5-1 and TRBJ2-1; D is unclear. The CDR3 spans 15 residues. Germline V gene data show CDR1 as SGHRS and CDR2 as YFSETQ. V was pared by 4 bases and J by 1 base, with 12 bases between. CDR3 bases: TGCGCCAGCAGCATCGACGGCGAGTCCTACAATGAGCAGTTCTTC. It is translated as CASSIDGESYNEQFF.

The chain recombines TRBV7-3 with TRBJ2-3, with 10 bases aligning to TRBD1. In germline, CDR1 is SGHTA, CDR2 FQGTGA. After removal of 5 bases from V and 4 bases from J, the junction contained 6 bases not matched to a gene. This CDR3 comprises 15 residues. This chain's CDR3 is CASSPGTGASDTQYF. DNA for the CDR3: TGTGCCAGCAGCCCCGGGACAGGGGCCTCAGATACGCAGTATTTT. Full variable domain (rest looked up from reference TRBV7-3 and TRBJ2-3): GAGVSQTPSNKVTEKGKYVELRCDPISGHTALYWYRQSLGQGPEFLIYFQGTGAADDSGLPNDRFFAVRPEGSVSTLKIQRTERGDSAVYLCASSPGTGASDTQYFGPGTRLTVL.

The gene calls are TRBV7-2 and TRBJ2-2, with 7 bases aligning to TRBD2. The CDR3 contains 15 residues. Per germline, CDR1 SGHTA and CDR2 FQGNSA. Unmatched junction bases numbered 5, after V lost 3 bases and J lost 4 bases. CDR3 residues: CASSLMAGVTGELFF. In nucleotides, the CDR3 is TGTGCCAGCAGCTTGATGGCGGGAGTCACCGGGGAGCTGTTTTTT.

V gene TRBV28 combines with J gene TRBJ2-7, with 13 nucleotides matching TRBD2. The trim removed 6 bases at V and 4 bases at J, leaving 15 bases unmatched. The CDR3 is 18 amino acids. From germline, CDR1 is MDHEN and CDR2 SYDVKM. The CDR3 region is CASSISKMGLAGNYEQYF. As DNA, the CDR3 is TGTGCCAGCAGCATTTCAAAGATGGGACTAGCGGGAAATTACGAGCAGTACTTC.